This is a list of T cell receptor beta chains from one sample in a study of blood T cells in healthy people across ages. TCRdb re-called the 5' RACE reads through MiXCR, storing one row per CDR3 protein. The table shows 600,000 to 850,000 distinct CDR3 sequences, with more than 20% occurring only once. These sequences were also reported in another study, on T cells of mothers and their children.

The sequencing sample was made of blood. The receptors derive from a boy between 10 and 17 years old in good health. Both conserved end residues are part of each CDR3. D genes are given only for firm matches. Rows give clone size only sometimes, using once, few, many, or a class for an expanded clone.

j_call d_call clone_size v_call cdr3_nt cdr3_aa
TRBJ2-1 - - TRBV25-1 TGTGCCAGCAGTGAATATCATAGTTCCGATAGCTCCTACAATGAGCAGTTCTTC CASSEYHSSDSSYNEQFF
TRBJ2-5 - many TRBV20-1 TGCAGTGCCGAAAGGTTACAAGAGACCCAGTACTTC CSAERLQETQYF
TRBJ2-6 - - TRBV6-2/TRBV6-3 TGTGCCAGCAGTTCGACGTTTACAGTCTCTGGGGCCAACGTCCTGACTTTC CASSSTFTVSGANVLTF
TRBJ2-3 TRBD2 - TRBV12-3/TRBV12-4 TGTGCCAGCAGTTCCCGGACTAGCGGGGGTGGCACAGATACGCAGTATTTT CASSSRTSGGGTDTQYF
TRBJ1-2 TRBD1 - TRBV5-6 TGTGCCAGCAGCTTAACTGCAGGGGGGTACTATGGCTACACCTTC CASSLTAGGYYGYTF
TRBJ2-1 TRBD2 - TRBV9 TGTGCCAGCAGCGTTGGGACTAGCGGTACCAGAGGGACCAGGAATGAGCAGTTCTTC CASSVGTSGTRGTRNEQFF
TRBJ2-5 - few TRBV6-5 TGTGCCAGCAGAAAAGATGAGGAGACCCAGTACTTC CASRKDEETQYF
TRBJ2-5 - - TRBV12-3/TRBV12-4 TGTGCCAGCAGATTAGGACCCGGTGGAGAGCAGTACTTC CASRLGPGGEQYF
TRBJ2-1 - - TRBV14 TGTGCCAGCAGCCGTAGCGCCGATTACAATGAGCAGTTCTTC CASSRSADYNEQFF
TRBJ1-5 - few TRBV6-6 TGTGCCAGCAGTTACTCGTACCCACTGGGTGATCAGCCCCAGCATTTT CASSYSYPLGDQPQHF
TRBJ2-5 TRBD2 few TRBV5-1 TGCGCCAGCGGCTTGCTCGCGGGAGTTAGGGAGACCCAGTACTTC CASGLLAGVRETQYF
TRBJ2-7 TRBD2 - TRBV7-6 TGTGCCAGCAGCCGGGGTCTAGCGGGAGCCTACGAGCAGTACTTC CASSRGLAGAYEQYF
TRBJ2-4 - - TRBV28 TGTGCCAGCAGCGGAGGGGGGGGCAGGGACATTCAGTACTTC CASSGGGGRDIQYF
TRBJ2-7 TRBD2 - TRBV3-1 TGTGCCAGCAGCCAAGTAGCGGGAGCTCCCTACGAGCAGTACTTC CASSQVAGAPYEQYF
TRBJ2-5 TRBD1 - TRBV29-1 TGCAGCGTTGAACCCTGGGACAGCCTAGGCGGCCAAGAGACCCAGTACTTC CSVEPWDSLGGQETQYF
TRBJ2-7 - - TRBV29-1 TGCAGCGTTGAAGAAGGGGACGAGCAGTACTTC CSVEEGDEQYF
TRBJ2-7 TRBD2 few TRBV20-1 TGCAGTGCCGTATCTGGCCTAGCGGGCTCCTACGAGCAGTACTTC CSAVSGLAGSYEQYF
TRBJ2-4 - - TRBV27 TGTGCCAGCAGTTTGGGGAGGCAAAACATTCAGTACTTC CASSLGRQNIQYF
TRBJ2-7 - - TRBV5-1 TGCGCCAGCAGCTTGGAAGGACTAACTACCTACGAGCAGTACTTC CASSLEGLTTYEQYF
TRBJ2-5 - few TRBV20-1 TGCAGTGCTAGGGATGACTTTGGGGTAACAGGCAAGCAAGAGACCCAGTACTTC CSARDDFGVTGKQETQYF
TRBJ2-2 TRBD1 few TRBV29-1 TGCAGCGTTATAACAGGGGGCTCCGGGGAGCTGTTTTTT CSVITGGSGELFF